Given below is one T cell receptor (beta chain) in context. Its antigen is still unknown. TCR beta CDR3 regions were amplified from RNA transcripts. First-round RT-PCR targeting the TCR CDR3 was performed with the HTBI primer set. Each CDR3 protein gets one entry after TCRdb re-called the multiplex PCR reads with MiXCR. This sample has some 600,000 distinct CDR3 sequences, with about 15% found just once. The data were taken from a study of T cells in Graves' hyperthyroidism and ophthalmopathy. Points from the study as a whole: Progression to ophthalmopathy was predicted a median of about 6.6 months early.

This TCR was sampled from a woman aged 30 to 39 with Graves' hyperthyroidism that later progressed to Graves' ophthalmopathy. The sequenced sample was blood.

CDR3 in amino acids: CSVAADRGLFSGANVLTF. The DNA of the CDR3 is TGCAGCGTTGCCGCGGACAGAGGCCTTTTCTCTGGGGCCAACGTCCTGACTTTC. The chain recombines TRBV29-1 with TRBJ2-6; maybe TRBD1 (6 bases). Germline V gene lookup returns CDR1 SQVTM and CDR2 ANQGSEA. The CDR3 spans 18 residues. With 4 bases removed from V and 0 bases from J, the gap between germline ends came to 19 bases.